This passage covers 24 T cell receptor beta chains from one sample sequenced in a study of long-term antiretroviral therapy in people with HIV. Investigators performed immunoSEQ version v3.0 at survey level. This table comes from immunoSEQ multiplex PCR, and its TCRdb copy is limited to in-frame clones, with some not included. This sample carries about 43,000 clones, more than 75% of them seen once, and the ten largest clones take around 5%. Material: unsorted PBMCs, obtained 0.1 years before starting antiretroviral therapy. These receptors were collected from a woman between 50 and 59 years old with HIV.

This clone was counted a single time. The chain uses TRBV10-3 and TRBJ2-3; 9 positions match TRBD2. The CDR3 is made up of 16 amino acids. V shed 0 bases and J 5 bases; nucleotides not matched to a gene: 6. Germline V gene data show CDR1 as ENHRY and CDR2 as SYGVKD. DNA of the CDR3: TGTGCCATCAGTGAGTCCTCGCGGGGGGGCGAAGATACGCAGTATTTT. This codes for CAISESSRGGEDTQYF.

The V gene is TRBV6-5, the J gene TRBJ1-5, with 7 bases lining up with TRBD1. The J segment lost 7 bases and the V segment lost 2 bases, leaving 5 bases of the junction unmatched. The CDR3 runs 14 residues. Germline values: CDR1 MNHEY, CDR2 SVGAGI. The CDR3 bases are TGTGCCAGCAGTTACAGGGGGCAGGGACAGCCCCAGCATTTT. Its protein is CASSYRGQGQPQHF.

This clone has only one observation. The chain recombines TRBV7-3 with TRBJ2-7; 7 bases are shared with TRBD2. The CDR3 spans 14 residues. Germline CDR1 and CDR2: SGHTA and FQGTGA. Germline trimming cut 5 bases from V and 2 bases from J; bases unmatched to any gene: 6. The CDR3 coding sequence is TGTGCCAGCAGCCCTGGTGCGGGAGCCTACGAGCAGTACTTC. This codes for CASSPGAGAYEQYF.

The J gene is TRBJ1-2, the V gene TRBV2; 10 bases are a match to TRBD1. Germline trimming cut 9 bases from V and 8 bases from J; bases unmatched to any gene: 0. The CDR3 contains 10 residues. Germline V lookup: CDR1 SNHLY, CDR2 FYNNEI. CDR3 sequence reads: CARTGGGYTF. DNA of the CDR3: TGTGCCAGGACAGGGGGCGGCTACACCTTC.

On this clone: One end of the junction fails to match germline, which may point to a read error. This chain links TRBV7-9 with TRBJ2-3; D not resolved. The CDR3 is 12 amino acids. The germline V gene encodes CDR1 SEHNR and CDR2 FQNEAQ (reference sequence). The CDR3 sequence is CASSLAQVPKDF. For the CDR3, the DNA is TGTGCCAGCAGCTTAGCGCAGGTCCCAAAGGATTTT.

V usage is TRBV2 and J usage is TRBJ2-7; D call uncertain. CDR1 and CDR2 (germline): SNHLY, FYNNEI. The V and J ends lost 10 bases and 0 bases respectively, with 28 bases between them. This CDR3 region has 18 residues. CDR3 protein: CAIAYSMRYQDSSYEQYF. The CDR3 DNA reads as TGTGCCATCGCGTACTCAATGAGGTACCAGGATTCCTCCTACGAGCAGTACTTC.

V and J are TRBV29-1 and TRBJ2-1; 13 bases fit TRBD2. Germline CDR1 SQVTM, CDR2 ANQGSEA. This CDR3 is built from 14 residues. V was clipped by 7 bases and J by 7 bases; unmatched bases: 7. DNA of the CDR3: TGCAGCGCGCTGGGACTAGCGGGGAGAAATGAGCAGTTCTTC. Translated: CSALGLAGRNEQFF.

The chain is built from TRBV5-1 and TRBJ2-3; 9 bases match TRBD1. The V gene's germline CDR1 is SGHRS and CDR2 YFSETQ. The CDR3 spans 15 residues. After removal of 3 bases from V and 5 bases from J, the junction contained 7 bases not matched to a gene. The CDR3 DNA reads as TGCGCCAGCAGCTCTCGGACAGGGGAGGAAGATACGCAGTATTTT. This sequence encodes CASSSRTGEEDTQYF.

In this sample, this clone turned up a few times. At the DNA level, this CDR3 is encoded by other sequences in the same sample as well. The chain links TRBV5-4 to TRBJ2-2; D may be TRBD2 (5 bases). Germline CDR1 SGHNT, CDR2 YYREEE (reference sequence). Between the trimmed V and J ends, which lost 0 bases and 5 bases, there was a span of 8 bases. The CDR3 loop spans 14 amino acids. CDR3 DNA: TGTGCCAGCAGCTTGGCACGGGGTACCGGGGAGCTGTTTTTT. Residues: CASSLARGTGELFF.

The chain recombines TRBV18 with TRBJ2-5; D gene unclear. This CDR3 spans 11 amino acids. Germline CDR1 KGHSH, CDR2 LQKENI. V was trimmed by 2 bases and J by 5 bases, leaving 3 bases between them. CDR3 bases: TGTGCCAGCTCACCATCGGAGACCCAGTACTTC. Its protein product is CASSPSETQYF.

The rearrangement joins TRBV5-4 to TRBJ2-5, with 7 bases that match TRBD1. The CDR3 has 15 amino acids. J was trimmed by 5 bases and V by 0 bases; bases with no gene match: 7. The V gene's germline CDR1 is SGHNT and CDR2 YYREEE (reference sequence). The CDR3 protein is CASSLGQTGYETQYF. The CDR3 coding sequence is TGTGCCAGCAGCTTGGGCCAGACAGGGTACGAGACCCAGTACTTC.

The CDR3 DNA reads TGTGCCACCAGCAGAGGCGGAGGGATCACTGAAGCTTTCTTT. This sequence encodes CATSRGGGITEAFF. The chain has TRBV15 and TRBJ1-1; no definite D call. The germline CDR1 and CDR2 sequences are LNHNV and YYDKDF (reference sequence). The length of the CDR3 is 14 residues. Trimming took off 1 base at V and 4 bases at J, with 10 bases between the two ends.

CDR3 residues: CASSPEGGYYEKLFF. The CDR3, as DNA: TGTGCCAGCAGCCCAGAGGGGGGGTATTATGAAAAACTGTTTTTT. This chain connects TRBV7-6 to TRBJ1-4; D may be TRBD1 (6 bases). V lost 5 bases to trimming and J lost 6 bases, with 16 bases between them. This CDR3 has 15 amino acids. CDR1 is SGHVS and CDR2 is FNYEAQ in the germline V gene.

This clone has just a few counts. Additional DNA sequences in this sample encode the identical CDR3. The chain links TRBV6-6 to TRBJ2-1; D is undetermined. Trimming took off 5 bases at V and 2 bases at J, with 4 bases between the two ends. Per the germline V gene, CDR1 is MNHNY and CDR2 is SVGAGI (reference sequence). The CDR3 consists of 12 residues. CDR3 region: CASSRPYNEQFF. CDR3 bases: TGTGCCAGCAGTCGACCCTACAATGAGCAGTTCTTC.

The genes are TRBV4-1 and TRBJ1-2, with D possibly TRBD1 on 6 matching bases. CDR1 is MGHRA and CDR2 is YSYEKL in the germline V gene. The CDR3 length is 14 residues. With 4 bases removed from V and 5 bases from J, the gap between germline ends came to 14 bases. The CDR3 DNA follows: TGCGCCAGCAGCCCTACAGGGAACTCATATGGCTACACCTTC. Protein product: CASSPTGNSYGYTF.

This clone has just a few counts. This chain connects TRBV9 to TRBJ2-1; 7 bases are a match to TRBD1. The CDR3 consists of 17 residues. The germline gives CDR1 SGDLS, CDR2 YYNGEE. V was pared by 3 bases and J by 4 bases, with 13 bases of the junction left unmatched. CDR3 bases: TGTGCCAGCAGCGACCCTCGGGACAGCCACATATACAATGAGCAGTTCTTC. This translates into CASSDPRDSHIYNEQFF.

This clone showed up just once. The rearrangement joins TRBV27 to TRBJ2-7; 8 bases map to TRBD1. This CDR3 is 14 amino acids long. Germline CDR1 is MNHEY and CDR2 is SMNVEV (reference sequence). The V gene end was trimmed by 6 bases and the J gene end by 6 bases; junction bases not matched to a gene: 10. CDR3 sequence (DNA): TGTGCCAGCAGCATAACGTGGACAGGGCTCGAGCAGTACTTC. Amino acids: CASSITWTGLEQYF.

J is TRBJ1-6 and V is TRBV19, with a weak D call TRBD1 (5 bases). Germline CDR1 is LNHDA and CDR2 is SQIVND (reference sequence). The CDR3 is 13 residues long. V was trimmed by 7 bases and J by 9 bases, leaving 13 bases between them. CDR3 nucleotide sequence: TGTGCCAGTATGGGGCGAGCGGTTTCACCCCTCCACTTT. Residues: CASMGRAVSPLHF.

The genes are TRBV4-3 and TRBJ1-1, with TRBD1 matching 8 bases. Losses at the gene ends were 1 base for V and 4 bases for J; bases not matched to a gene: 2. CDR3 length: 14 amino acids. CDR1 LGHNA and CDR2 YSLEER come from the germline V gene. DNA of the CDR3: TGCGCCAGCAGCCAAGGGACAGGGAGCACTGAAGCTTTCTTT. It is translated as CASSQGTGSTEAFF.

The chain couples TRBV7-9 to TRBJ2-7; 9 bases are a match to TRBD1. Germline lookup yields CDR1 SEHNR and CDR2 FQNEAQ (reference sequence). The CDR3 runs 15 residues. J gave up 6 bases and V 6 bases, and 12 bases lay outside the gene matches. CDR3 nucleotide sequence: TGTGCCAGCAGAGGGTACCAACAGGGGGCCGTCGAGCAGTACTTC. Translation gives CASRGYQQGAVEQYF.

The chain joins TRBV5-1 to TRBJ2-1; no clear D gene. The CDR3 has 14 residues. V lost 4 bases and J 4 bases, leaving 12 bases between the germline ends. Germline-derived CDR1 and CDR2 are SGHRS and YFSETQ. The CDR3 sequence: CASSLDGTYNEQFF. The CDR3 bases are TGCGCCAGCAGCCTAGATGGCACTTACAATGAGCAGTTCTTC.

The V gene is TRBV6-4, the J gene TRBJ2-1, with TRBD1 identical over 10 bases. Germline trimming cut 2 bases from V and 6 bases from J; bases unmatched to any gene: 4. Germline V gene sequence: CDR1 MRHNA, CDR2 SNTAGT. The CDR3 has 15 amino acids. The CDR3 is CASSDQGTGVNEQFF. The CDR3, as DNA: TGTGCCAGCAGTGACCAGGGGACAGGGGTCAATGAGCAGTTCTTC.

The gene calls are TRBV9 and TRBJ1-6; no clear D. Trimming removed 4 bases at V and 7 bases at J, with 18 bases between. CDR3 length equals 16 residues. Germline CDR1 and CDR2: SGDLS and YYNGEE. This CDR3 reads CASSTGGQALNSPLHF. In DNA, the CDR3 is TGTGCCAGCAGCACTGGTGGCCAGGCTTTAAATTCACCCCTCCACTTT.

This chain connects TRBV9 to TRBJ1-1, with D unresolved. This CDR3 region has 14 residues. Trimming shortened V by 0 bases and J by 3 bases, and 9 bases separated the two germline ends. From germline, CDR1 is SGDLS and CDR2 YYNGEE. CDR3 nucleotides: TGTGCCAGCAGCGTAGACGTGGTGGACACTGAAGCTTTCTTT. As protein: CASSVDVVDTEAFF.